The 6 T cell receptor beta chains reported below all come from one sample, sequenced in a study of blood T cell repertoires in COVID-19 (dated by TCRdb to the early 2020s). Library construction relied on the immunoSEQ multiplex PCR assay. The clones in this table, taken by TCRdb from immuneACCESS, are in-frame only. Not every clone is retained; where verified, under half of the shortfall comes from an unresolved V gene, and the cause of the rest is unknown. This sample gives almost 500,000 clones in total; roughly nine tenths of them show up just once. Under 9.5% of the sample belongs to the ten largest clones. The sequencing sample was made of PBMCs or T cells enriched from blood (not recorded which). The receptor set was obtained from a woman aged 60 to 75 who had recovered from COVID-19.

The V and J genes are TRBV9 and TRBJ2-1, with 9 positions matching TRBD2. The trim removed 3 bases at V and 2 bases at J, leaving 3 bases unmatched. The germline V gene has CDR1 SGDLS and CDR2 YYNGEE. This CDR3 has 15 residues. CDR3 in DNA: TGTGCCAGCAGCGCAGGACTAGCGACCTACAATGAGCAGTTCTTC. It yields the protein CASSAGLATYNEQFF.

This rearrangement joins TRBV19 to TRBJ1-2; D ambiguous. From germline, CDR1 is LNHDA and CDR2 SQIVND (reference sequence). The CDR3 consists of 14 residues. V lost 3 bases and J lost 0, with 8 bases in between. The CDR3 spells CASSMRFPNYGYTF. CDR3 DNA sequence: TGTGCCAGTAGTATGAGGTTTCCTAACTATGGCTACACCTTC.

This sequence joins TRBV29-1 and TRBJ2-1; weak D call: TRBD1 (6 bases). The germline V gene encodes CDR1 SQVTM and CDR2 ANQGSEA. V lost 8 bases to trimming and J lost 0 bases, with 11 bases between them. The CDR3 contains 13 residues. For the CDR3, the DNA is TGCAGCTCCCGGGACACCTCCTACAATGAGCAGTTCTTC. Its protein is CSSRDTSYNEQFF.

The genes are TRBV21-1 and TRBJ1-4. TRBV21-1 is a recognized pseudogene. The CDR3 has 13 amino acids. The CDR3 here is CASLVGVREKLFF. The CDR3 DNA follows: TGTGCCAGCTTGGTCGGGGTAAGAGAAAAACTGTTTTTT.

The chain recombines TRBV6-5 with TRBJ1-1, with 9 bases lining up with TRBD1. V shed 6 bases and J 10 bases; nucleotides not matched to a gene: 12. The CDR3 is 14 amino acids. Looked up from germline, CDR1 is MNHEY and CDR2 is SVGAGI. Written as DNA, the CDR3 is TGTGCCAGCAGAAGGACAGGGGATTTCGGGCGAGCTTTCTTT. It codes for CASRRTGDFGRAFF.

DNA for the CDR3: TGCGCCAGCAGCTTGACAGAGACAGGGGGCACAGATACGCAGTATTTT. As protein: CASSLTETGGTDTQYF. The chain has TRBV5-1 and TRBJ2-3; 8 nucleotides align to TRBD1. This CDR3 has 16 residues. V lost 1 base, J lost 1 base, and 5 bases stayed unmatched. Germline V gene sequence: CDR1 SGHRS, CDR2 YFSETQ.